This T cell receptor beta chain was found in a study of OX40 agonist ivuxolimab in advanced cancers. Across the whole study: Head and neck, renal cell, melanoma or hepatocellular carcinoma were the cancers that dose-escalation patients had. People who had prior anti-PD-1, anti-PD-L1 or anti-CTLA-4 therapy could take part, and under 45% had some.

TCRdb's table, derived via immunoSEQ multiplex PCR, lists solely in-frame clones and lacks some. The table includes about 95,000 clones, approximately 85% detected once. This CDR3 is built from 13 residues. CDR1 is KGHSH and CDR2 is LQKENI in the germline V gene. Trimming stripped 7 bases from V and 2 bases from J, with 9 bases between. Samples of blood were obtained at baseline, on cycle 4 day 1, and on cycle 7 day 1. This sequence joins TRBV18 and TRBJ1-3; no firm D call. Sequencing used CD4+ or CD8+ T cells sorted from blood, obtained in a trial of the OX40 agonist ivuxolimab. The sequence was obtained from an adult with an advanced solid tumor such as melanoma, head and neck, liver or kidney cancer. As DNA, the CDR3 is TGTGCCAGCTTCCTTGGCGCTGGAAACACCATATATTTT. Translated, it gives CASFLGAGNTIYF.